Included here is one T cell receptor beta chain sequence, with context. Its antigen remains unidentified. An end of the junction does not agree with germline; a read error may underlie this. The data originate from a study of cytomegalovirus exposure and HLA in healthy donors. Regarding the study as a whole: An analysis that came later showed most CMV-associated TCR beta chains appearing HLA-restricted. It is likely that the observed cluster of highly shared sequence variants was a sequencing artifact. Association of a missense DCLRE1C variant with TCR beta V- and J-gene trimming was reported in a later analysis.

PCR amplification relied on 60 Vbeta primers (plus 13 Jbeta primers). Study processing details: In a later analysis, some 80 million unique TCR beta chains included roughly 11 million shared by two or more donors. TCRdb keeps only in-frame clones here, not all; method: immunoSEQ multiplex PCR. The V and J calls and clone size are taken from that table; D and trimming were inferred from the DNA. The table shows fewer than 250,000 clones, with approximately 68% occurring only once. CDR1 is MNHNS and CDR2 is SASEGT in the germline V gene. There are 18 residues in the CDR3. This chain joins TRBV6-1 and TRBJ2-1; D might be TRBD2 (5 bases). Material: PBMCs. The sequence derives from a woman in her twenties or thirties in good health and CMV-seronegative. In DNA form, the CDR3 reads TGTGCCATCAGTGCGAAGAGACCTAGGTCGGGAAATCATGATGAGCAGTTCTTC. This sequence encodes CAISAKRPRSGNHDEQFF.